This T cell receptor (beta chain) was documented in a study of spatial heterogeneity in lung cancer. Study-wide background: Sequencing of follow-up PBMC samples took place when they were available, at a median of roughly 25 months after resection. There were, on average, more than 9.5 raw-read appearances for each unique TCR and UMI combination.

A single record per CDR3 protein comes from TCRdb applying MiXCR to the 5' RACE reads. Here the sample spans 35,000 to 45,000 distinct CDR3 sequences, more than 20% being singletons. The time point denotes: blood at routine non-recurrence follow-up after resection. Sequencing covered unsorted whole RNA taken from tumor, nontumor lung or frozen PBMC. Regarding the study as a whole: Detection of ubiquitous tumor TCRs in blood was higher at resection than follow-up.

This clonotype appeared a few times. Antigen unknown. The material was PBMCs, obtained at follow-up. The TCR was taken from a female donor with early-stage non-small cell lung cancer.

The CDR3 is CASSLVGGRSYEQYF. The CDR3 DNA sequence: TGCGCCAGCAGCTTGGTAGGGGGGAGATCCTACGAGCAGTACTTC. The rearrangement joins TRBV5-1 to TRBJ2-7; D may correspond to TRBD1 or TRBD2 (6 bases each). Trimming shortened V by 0 bases and J by 1 base, and 11 bases separated the two germline ends. Per germline, CDR1 SGHRS and CDR2 YFSETQ. The CDR3 is made up of 15 amino acids.